This T cell receptor (beta chain) was identified during a study of cytomegalovirus exposure and HLA in healthy donors. 60 Vbeta and 13 Jbeta primers were used in PCR. TCRdb keeps only in-frame clones here, not all; method: immunoSEQ multiplex PCR. The table includes under 200,000 clones, 10% to 15% detected once. Trimming removed 5 bases from V and 4 bases from J, with 9 bases in between. This CDR3 has 13 residues. Germline CDR1 reads MGHDK; CDR2 reads SYGVNS. The sample comprised PBMCs. The clonotype comes from a man aged 45-65 years in good health and CMV-seropositive. V and J are TRBV25-1 and TRBJ2-1; tentative D call: TRBD1 (5 bases). CDR3 bases: TGTGCCAGCAGTTTACAGGTGTACAATGAGCAGTTCTTC. Translating gives CASSLQVYNEQFF.